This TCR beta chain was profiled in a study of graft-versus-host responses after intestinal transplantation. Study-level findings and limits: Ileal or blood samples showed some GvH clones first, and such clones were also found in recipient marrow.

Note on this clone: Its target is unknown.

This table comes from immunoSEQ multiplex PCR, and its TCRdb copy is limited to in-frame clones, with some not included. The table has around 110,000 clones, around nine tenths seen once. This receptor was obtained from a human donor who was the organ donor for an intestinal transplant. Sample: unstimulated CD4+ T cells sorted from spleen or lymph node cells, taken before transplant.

The CDR3: CASSLAGGGSYEQYF. The CDR3 DNA sequence: TGTGCCAGCAGTTTGGCGGGTGGGGGCTCCTACGAGCAGTACTTC. The genes are TRBV28 and TRBJ2-7; D tentatively fits TRBD1 or TRBD2 (5 bases each). CDR1 MDHEN and CDR2 SYDVKM come from the germline V gene. There are 15 residues in the CDR3. V was pared by 3 bases and J by 0 bases, with 12 bases between.